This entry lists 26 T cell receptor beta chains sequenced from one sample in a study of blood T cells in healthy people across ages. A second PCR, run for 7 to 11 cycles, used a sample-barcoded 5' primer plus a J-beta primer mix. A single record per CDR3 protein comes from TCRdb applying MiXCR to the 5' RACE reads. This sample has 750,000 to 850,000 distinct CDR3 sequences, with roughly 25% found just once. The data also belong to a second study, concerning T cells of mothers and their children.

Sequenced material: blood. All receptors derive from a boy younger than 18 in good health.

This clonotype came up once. The CDR3 is CASSFRENNYNEQFF. DNA for the CDR3: TGTGCCAGCAGCTTCCGGGAGAACAACTACAATGAGCAGTTCTTC. This chain links TRBV9 with TRBJ2-1; D possibly corresponds to TRBD2 (6 bases). V was cut by 4 bases and J by 3 bases, with 14 bases left in between. The germline V gene has CDR1 SGDLS and CDR2 YYNGEE. This CDR3 is 15 amino acids long.

CDR3 amino acids: CASSKKTGEEQYF. In nucleotides, the CDR3 is TGTGCCAGCAGCAAGAAAACCGGAGAAGAGCAGTACTTC. The chain joins TRBV21-1 to TRBJ2-5. TRBV21-1 is a recognized pseudogene. The CDR3 length is 13 residues.

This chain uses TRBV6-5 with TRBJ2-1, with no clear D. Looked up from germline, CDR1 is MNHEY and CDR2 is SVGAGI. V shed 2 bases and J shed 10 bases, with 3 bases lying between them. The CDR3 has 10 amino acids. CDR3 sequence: CASSYGEQFF. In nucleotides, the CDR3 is TGTGCCAGCAGTTACGGGGAGCAGTTCTTC.

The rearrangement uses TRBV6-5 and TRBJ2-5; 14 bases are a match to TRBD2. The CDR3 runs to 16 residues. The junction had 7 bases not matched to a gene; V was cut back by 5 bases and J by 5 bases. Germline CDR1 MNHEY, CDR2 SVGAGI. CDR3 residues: CASSRRTSGRMETQYF. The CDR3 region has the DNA TGTGCCAGCAGTAGAAGGACTAGCGGGAGGATGGAGACCCAGTACTTC.

CDR3 coding DNA: TGCAGTGCCAGTAGACAGGGCCGGGGCAATCAGCCCCAGCATTTT. Translated, it gives CSASRQGRGNQPQHF. This sequence joins TRBV20-1 and TRBJ1-5, with 7 bases identical to TRBD1. V was pared by 6 bases and J by 2 bases, with 10 bases of the junction left unmatched. This CDR3 region has 15 residues. The germline V gene has CDR1 DFQATT and CDR2 SNEGSKA (reference sequence).

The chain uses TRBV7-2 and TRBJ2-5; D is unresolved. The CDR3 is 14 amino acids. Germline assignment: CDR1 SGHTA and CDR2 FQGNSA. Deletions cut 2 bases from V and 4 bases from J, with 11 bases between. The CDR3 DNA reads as TGTGCCAGCAGCTTATCCACCCCTAGAGAGACCCAGTACTTC. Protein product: CASSLSTPRETQYF.

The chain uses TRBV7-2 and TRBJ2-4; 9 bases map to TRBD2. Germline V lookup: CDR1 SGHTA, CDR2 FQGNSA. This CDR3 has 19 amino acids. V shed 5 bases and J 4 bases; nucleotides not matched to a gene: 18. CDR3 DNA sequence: TGTGCCAGCAGCGCAGAGGGGACTAGCACGTCGGGCTGGAAAAACATTCAGTACTTC. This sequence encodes CASSAEGTSTSGWKNIQYF.

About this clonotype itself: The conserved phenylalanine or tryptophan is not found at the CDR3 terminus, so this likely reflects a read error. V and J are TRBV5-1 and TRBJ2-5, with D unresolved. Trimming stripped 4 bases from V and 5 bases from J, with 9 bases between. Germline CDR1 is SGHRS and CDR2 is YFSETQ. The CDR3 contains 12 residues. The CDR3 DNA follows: TGCGCCAGCAGCCATCCCCTGGAGACCCAGTACTCC. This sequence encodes CASSHPLETQYS.

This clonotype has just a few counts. The CDR3 region has the DNA TGCAGAGGCAACAGGGGCTACACCTTC. Amino acids: CRGNRGYTF. This rearrangement joins TRBV20-1 to TRBJ1-2, with a possible D match to TRBD1 (5 bases). Germline V lookup: CDR1 DFQATT, CDR2 SNEGSKA (reference sequence). This CDR3 spans 9 amino acids.

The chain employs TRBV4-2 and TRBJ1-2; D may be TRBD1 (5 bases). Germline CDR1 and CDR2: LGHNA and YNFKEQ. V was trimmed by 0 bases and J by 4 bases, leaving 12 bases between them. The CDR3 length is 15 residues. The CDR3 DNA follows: TGTGCCAGCAGCCAAGATGGGGCAGGTCTCTATGGCTACACCTTC. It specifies CASSQDGAGLYGYTF.

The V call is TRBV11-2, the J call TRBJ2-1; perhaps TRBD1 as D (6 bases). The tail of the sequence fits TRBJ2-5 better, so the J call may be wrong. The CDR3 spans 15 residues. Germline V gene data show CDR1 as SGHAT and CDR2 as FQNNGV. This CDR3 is CASSLVSGARETQYF. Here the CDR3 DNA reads TGTGCCAGCAGCTTAGTTTCAGGGGCTCGAGAGACCCAGTACTTC.

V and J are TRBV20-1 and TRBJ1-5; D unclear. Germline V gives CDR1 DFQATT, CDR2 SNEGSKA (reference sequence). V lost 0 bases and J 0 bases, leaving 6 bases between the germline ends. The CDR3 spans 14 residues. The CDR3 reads CSAREVNSNQPQHF. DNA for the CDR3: TGCAGTGCTAGAGAGGTGAATAGCAATCAGCCCCAGCATTTT.

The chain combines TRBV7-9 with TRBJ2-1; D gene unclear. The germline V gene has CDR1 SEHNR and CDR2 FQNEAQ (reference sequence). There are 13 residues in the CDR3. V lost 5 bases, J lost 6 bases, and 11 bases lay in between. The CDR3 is CASSPSGANEQFF. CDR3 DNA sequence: TGTGCCAGCAGCCCCTCGGGTGCCAATGAGCAGTTCTTC.

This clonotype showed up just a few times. CDR3 residues: CSARDQGQINEKLFF. In DNA, the CDR3 is TGCAGTGCTAGAGATCAGGGACAGATTAATGAAAAACTGTTTTTT. The chain joins TRBV20-1 to TRBJ1-4, with TRBD1 matching over 7 bases. Germline-derived CDR1 and CDR2 are DFQATT and SNEGSKA (reference sequence). V was clipped by 0 bases and J by 4 bases; unmatched bases: 5. The CDR3 length is 15 residues.

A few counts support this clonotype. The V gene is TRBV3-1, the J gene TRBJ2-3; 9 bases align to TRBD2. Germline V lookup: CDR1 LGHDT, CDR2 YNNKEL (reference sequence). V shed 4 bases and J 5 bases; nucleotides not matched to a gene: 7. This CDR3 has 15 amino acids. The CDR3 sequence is CASSLQRGVIDTQYF. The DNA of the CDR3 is TGTGCCAGCAGCCTCCAGCGGGGGGTGATAGATACGCAGTATTTT.

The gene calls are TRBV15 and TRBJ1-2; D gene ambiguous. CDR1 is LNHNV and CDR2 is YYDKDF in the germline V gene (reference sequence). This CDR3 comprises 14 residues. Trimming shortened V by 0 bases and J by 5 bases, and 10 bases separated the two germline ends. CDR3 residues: CATSRDPGLYGYTF. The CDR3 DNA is TGTGCCACCAGCAGAGACCCGGGTCTTTATGGCTACACCTTC.

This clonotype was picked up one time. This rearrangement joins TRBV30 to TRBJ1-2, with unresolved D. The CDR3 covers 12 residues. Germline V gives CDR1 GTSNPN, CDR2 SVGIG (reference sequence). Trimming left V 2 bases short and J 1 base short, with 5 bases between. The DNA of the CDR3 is TGTGCCTGGAGTAGGGATAACTATGGCTACACCTTC. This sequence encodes CAWSRDNYGYTF.

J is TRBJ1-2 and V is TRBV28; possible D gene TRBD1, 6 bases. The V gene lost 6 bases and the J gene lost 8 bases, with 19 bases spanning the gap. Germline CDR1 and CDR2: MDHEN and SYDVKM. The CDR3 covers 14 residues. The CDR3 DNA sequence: TGTGCCAGCAGACCGGACAGCTGGCGGGAAGGCTACACCTTC. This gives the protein CASRPDSWREGYTF.

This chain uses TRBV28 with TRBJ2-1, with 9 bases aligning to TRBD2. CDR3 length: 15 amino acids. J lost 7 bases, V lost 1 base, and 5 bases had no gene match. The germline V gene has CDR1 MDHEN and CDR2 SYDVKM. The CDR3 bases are TGTGCCAGCAGTTTATTTGCGGGGGGGCAAAATGAGCAGTTCTTC. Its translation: CASSLFAGGQNEQFF.

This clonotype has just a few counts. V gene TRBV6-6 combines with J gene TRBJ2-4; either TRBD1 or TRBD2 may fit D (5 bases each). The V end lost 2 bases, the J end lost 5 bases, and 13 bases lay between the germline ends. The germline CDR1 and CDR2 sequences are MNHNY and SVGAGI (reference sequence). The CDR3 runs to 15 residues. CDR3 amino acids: CASSYAGRGQNIQYF. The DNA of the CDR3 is TGTGCCAGCAGTTACGCAGGGAGAGGCCAAAACATTCAGTACTTC.

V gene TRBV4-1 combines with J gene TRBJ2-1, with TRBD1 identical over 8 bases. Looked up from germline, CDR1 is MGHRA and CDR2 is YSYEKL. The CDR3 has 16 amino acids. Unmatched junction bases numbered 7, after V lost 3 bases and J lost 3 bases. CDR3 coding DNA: TGCGCCAGCAGCCATAGCCGGGACAGGAGCTACAATGAGCAGTTCTTC. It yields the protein CASSHSRDRSYNEQFF.

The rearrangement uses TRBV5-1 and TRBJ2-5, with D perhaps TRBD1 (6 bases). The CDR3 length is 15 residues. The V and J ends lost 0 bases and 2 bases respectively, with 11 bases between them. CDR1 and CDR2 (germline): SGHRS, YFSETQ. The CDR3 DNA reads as TGCGCCAGCAGCTTGGATTCCAGGGGTCAAGAGACCCAGTACTTC. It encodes CASSLDSRGQETQYF.

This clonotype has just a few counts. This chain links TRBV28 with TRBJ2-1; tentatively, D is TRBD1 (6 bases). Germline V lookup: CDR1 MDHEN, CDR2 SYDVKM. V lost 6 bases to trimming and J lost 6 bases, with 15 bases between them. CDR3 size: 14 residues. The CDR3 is CASRMDSPCNEQFF. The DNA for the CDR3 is TGTGCCAGCAGGATGGACAGCCCCTGCAATGAGCAGTTCTTC.

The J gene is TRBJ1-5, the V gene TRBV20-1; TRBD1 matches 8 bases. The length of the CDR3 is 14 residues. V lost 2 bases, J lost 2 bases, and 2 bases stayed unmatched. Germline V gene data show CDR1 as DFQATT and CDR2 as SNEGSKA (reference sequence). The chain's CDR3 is CSARLTGGNQPQHF. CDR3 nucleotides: TGCAGTGCTAGACTGACAGGGGGCAATCAGCCCCAGCATTTT.

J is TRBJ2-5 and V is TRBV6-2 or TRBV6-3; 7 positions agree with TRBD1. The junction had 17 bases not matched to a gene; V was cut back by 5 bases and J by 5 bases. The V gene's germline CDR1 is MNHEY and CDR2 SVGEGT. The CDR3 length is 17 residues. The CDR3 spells CASSQFGQDPTGETQYF. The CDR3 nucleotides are TGTGCCAGCAGTCAATTTGGACAGGATCCAACTGGGGAGACCCAGTACTTC.

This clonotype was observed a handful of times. CDR3 loop: CASSAGPSAQQYF. DNA of the CDR3: TGTGCCAGCAGCGCTGGTCCTAGCGCGCAGCAGTACTTC. The chain is built from TRBV7-9 and TRBJ2-7; weak D call: TRBD2 (6 bases). The CDR3 totals 13 residues. Germline loops: CDR1 SEHNR, CDR2 FQNEAQ (reference sequence). Trimming removed 5 bases at V and 8 bases at J, with 16 bases between. The full variable domain, with the rest looked up from reference TRBV7-9 and TRBJ2-7, is DTGVSQNPRHKITKRGQNVTFRCDPISEHNRLYWYRQTLGQGPEFLTYFQNEAQLEKSRLLSDRFSAERPKGSFSTLEIQRTEQGDSAMYLCASSAGPSAQQYFGPGTRLTVT.